The present T cell receptor beta chain was sequenced within a study of shared clonotypes between healthy human individuals. Study-wide background: Three plates were used per donor for CD4 naive, three for CD4 memory, two for CD8 naive and one for CD8 memory.

Naive CD8 populations comprised CD45RO-negative cells positively selected for CCR7, excluding terminally differentiated effector memory CD45RA+ cells. Sequenced by immunoSEQ multiplex PCR; TCRdb stores in-frame clones only, minus some. Among about 2.2 million clones, approximately 92% were seen once, and the ten largest hold around 1.7%. The length of the CDR3 is 14 residues. Trimming left V 0 bases short and J 3 bases short, with 8 bases between. Germline V gene data show CDR1 as ENHRY and CDR2 as SYGVKD. The receptor was isolated from a man aged 18 to 30 in good health. Some clones in this sample may be carry-over from other donors' samples. The rearrangement uses TRBV10-3 and TRBJ1-1; weak D call: TRBD1 (5 bases). The sequencing input was naive CD8+ T cells from PBMCs. CDR3 sequence reads: CAISESAGDTEAFF. The CDR3 region has the DNA TGTGCCATCAGTGAGTCTGCGGGGGACACTGAAGCTTTCTTT.